This T cell receptor beta chain was documented in a study of molecular identifiers for immune sequencing clone quantification. Findings of the study overall: Identical barcode-sharing TCR molecules could lead to underestimated sizes for highly expanded clones. Clones above 20 RNA copies contained over 99% of effector molecules and under 1% of naive molecules.

With 0 bases clipped from V and 2 bases from J, the junction kept 4 bases outside the gene matches. Germline lookup yields CDR1 SGDLS and CDR2 YYNGEE. The CDR3 has 15 amino acids. TCRdb independently ran MiXCR on the PCR reads; one entry per CDR3 protein. The sample shows fewer than 350,000 distinct CDR3 sequences, around a fifth of them seen only once. The sample holds many counts of this clonotype. The antigen remains unidentified. Using a CD8+CD4-CCR7+CD45RA+ phenotype, naive CD8 T cells were sorted. This sequence was found in a human donor in good health. Some libraries in this study had Jurkat cell RNA spiked in. The rearrangement joins TRBV9 to TRBJ2-7; 8 nucleotides agree with TRBD1. The specimen sequenced was naive CD8+ T cells from blood, with Jurkat cell RNA spiked in. Subset noted: FACS-sorted CD8+CD4-CCR7+CD45RA+ naive T cells. The DNA for the CDR3 is TGTGCCAGCAGCGTAGATCAGGGGGCAGCCTACGAGCAGTACTTC. Translating it yields CASSVDQGAAYEQYF.